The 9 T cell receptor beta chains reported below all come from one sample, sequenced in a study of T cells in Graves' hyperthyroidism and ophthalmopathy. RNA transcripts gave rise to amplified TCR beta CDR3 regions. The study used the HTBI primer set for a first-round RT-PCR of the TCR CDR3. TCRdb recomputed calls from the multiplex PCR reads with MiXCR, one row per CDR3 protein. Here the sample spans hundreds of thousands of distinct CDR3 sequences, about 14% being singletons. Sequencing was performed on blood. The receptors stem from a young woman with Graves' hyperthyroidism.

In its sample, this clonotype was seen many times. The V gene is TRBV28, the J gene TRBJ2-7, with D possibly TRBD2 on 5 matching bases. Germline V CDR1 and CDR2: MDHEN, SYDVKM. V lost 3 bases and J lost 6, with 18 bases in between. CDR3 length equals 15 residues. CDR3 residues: CASSFSRSGTAEQYF. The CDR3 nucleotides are TGTGCCAGCAGTTTCTCCCGCAGCGGCACCGCCGAGCAGTACTTC.

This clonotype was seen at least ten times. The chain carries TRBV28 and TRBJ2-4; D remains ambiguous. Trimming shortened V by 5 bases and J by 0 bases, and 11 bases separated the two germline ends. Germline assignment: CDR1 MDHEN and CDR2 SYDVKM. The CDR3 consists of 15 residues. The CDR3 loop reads CASSPDGLAKNIQYF. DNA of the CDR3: TGTGCCAGCAGTCCTGATGGGTTAGCCAAAAACATTCAGTACTTC.

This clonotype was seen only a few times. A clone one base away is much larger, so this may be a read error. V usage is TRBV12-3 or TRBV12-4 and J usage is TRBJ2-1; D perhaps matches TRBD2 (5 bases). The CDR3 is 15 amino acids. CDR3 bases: TGTGCCAGCGGTTTGCAAGGGAGCGCCTACAATGAGCAGTTCTTC. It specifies CASGLQGSAYNEQFF.

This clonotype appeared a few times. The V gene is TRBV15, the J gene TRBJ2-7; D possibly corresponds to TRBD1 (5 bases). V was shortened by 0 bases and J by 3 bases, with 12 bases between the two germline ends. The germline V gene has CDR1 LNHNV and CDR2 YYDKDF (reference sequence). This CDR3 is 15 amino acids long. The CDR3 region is CATSRDPGRGYEQYF. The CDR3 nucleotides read TGTGCCACCAGCAGAGATCCAGGGCGAGGCTACGAGCAGTACTTC.

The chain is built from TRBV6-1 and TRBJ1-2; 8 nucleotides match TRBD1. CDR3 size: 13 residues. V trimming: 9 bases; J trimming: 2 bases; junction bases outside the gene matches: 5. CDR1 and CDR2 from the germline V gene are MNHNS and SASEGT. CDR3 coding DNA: TGTGCCAGTTCAAACAGGGGGAACTATGGCTACACCTTC. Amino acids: CASSNRGNYGYTF.

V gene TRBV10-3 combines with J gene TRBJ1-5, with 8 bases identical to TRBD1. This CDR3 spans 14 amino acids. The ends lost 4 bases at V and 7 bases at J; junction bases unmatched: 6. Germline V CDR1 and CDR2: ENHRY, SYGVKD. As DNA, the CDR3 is TGTGCCATCAGTGGCCCGGACAGGGACCAGCCCCAGCATTTT. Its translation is CAISGPDRDQPQHF.

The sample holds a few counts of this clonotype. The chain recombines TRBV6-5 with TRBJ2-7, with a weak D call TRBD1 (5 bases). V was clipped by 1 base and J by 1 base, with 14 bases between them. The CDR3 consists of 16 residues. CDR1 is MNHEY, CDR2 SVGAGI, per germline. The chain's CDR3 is CASSYFQGLGSYEQYF. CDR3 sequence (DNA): TGTGCCAGCAGTTACTTCCAGGGCCTTGGTTCCTACGAGCAGTACTTC.

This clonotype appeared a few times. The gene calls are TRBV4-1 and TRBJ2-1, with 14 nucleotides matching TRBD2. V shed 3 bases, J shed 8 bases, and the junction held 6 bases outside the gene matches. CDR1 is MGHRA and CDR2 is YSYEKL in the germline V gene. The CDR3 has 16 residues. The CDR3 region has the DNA TGCGCCAGCAGCCAGACTAGCGGGAGGGGTAGGGATGAGCAGTTCTTC. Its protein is CASSQTSGRGRDEQFF.

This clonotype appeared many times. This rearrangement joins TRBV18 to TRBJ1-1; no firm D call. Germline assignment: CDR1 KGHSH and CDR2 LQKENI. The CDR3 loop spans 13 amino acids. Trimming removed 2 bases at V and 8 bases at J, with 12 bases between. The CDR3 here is CASSPKTTAEAFF. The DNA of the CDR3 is TGTGCCAGCTCACCAAAGACCACAGCCGAAGCTTTCTTT.